This section outlines one T cell receptor beta chain sequence together with its context. Clones were sequenced by immunoSEQ multiplex PCR, and TCRdb holds only the in-frame ones, with some missing. The data hold around 250,000 clones, with around nine tenths observed a single time. Participants were aged about 18 to 89 years from 24 US areas. V lost 3 bases, J lost 3 bases, and 11 bases lay in between. CDR3 length equals 13 residues. From germline, CDR1 is DFQATT and CDR2 SNEGSKA (reference sequence). This record comes from a study of blood T cell repertoires in COVID-19. On the study more broadly: Sources were T cells, B-cell-depleted T cells, or PBMCs; the material itself was cDNA or gDNA.

Material: PBMCs or T cells enriched from blood (not recorded which). This TCR came from a woman aged 50 to 65 who had recovered from COVID-19. The chain links TRBV20-1 to TRBJ1-1, with a weak D call TRBD1 (5 bases). DNA of the CDR3: TGCAGTGCTAGTCTGGGAGGGGACACTGAAGCTTTCTTT. Its protein is CSASLGGDTEAFF.